This TCR beta chain was documented in a study of regulatory T cells in long-lasting Graves disease. On this clonotype itself: Antigen specificity is unknown.

J gave up 1 base and V 3 bases, and 4 bases lay outside the gene matches. CDR1 is DFQATT and CDR2 is SNEGSKA in the germline V gene (reference sequence). The CDR3 sequence is 15 residues long. This sample's time point: newly diagnosed GD, antithyroid drugs for less than 3 months. PBMC-extracted RNA yielded the TCR library. The authors drew patients from an endocrinology department in Xi'an, China. Study-wide results and limits: Less diverse TCR repertoires were seen in persistent Graves' patients than in newly diagnosed ones. Among the persistent patients, 2,741 public clonotypes were shared, more than the roughly 970 shared among new patients.

According to the study, TCR beta libraries were built with iRepertoire HTBI primers and CDR3-region Arm-PCR. TCRdb recomputed calls from the multiplex PCR reads with MiXCR, one row per CDR3 protein. The sample consists of approximately 400,000 distinct CDR3 sequences, 15% of them appearing once. The sample was also linked to a second study, of T cells in Graves' hyperthyroidism and ophthalmopathy. As that report states: Most expanded thyroid clonotypes above 0.001 also appeared in blood.

The starting material was peripheral blood mononuclear cells (PBMCs), obtained at new diagnosis, from a patient treated with antithyroid drugs. V usage is TRBV20-1 and J usage is TRBJ2-3; TRBD2 matches 10 bases. This clonotype originated in a woman aged 25-40 years with Graves disease. The CDR3 region has the DNA TGCAGTGCTAGTTCGCTAGCGGGAGGCACAGATACGCAGTATTTT. Its protein is CSASSLAGGTDTQYF.